The clone carrying this TCR beta chain is medium-sized (0.01 to 0.1%) in the sample. What it binds is unknown. The sorted Tregs were CD4+CD25+CD127-/low cells. The TRBV12-4/TRBJ1-2 clonotypes were amplified using barcode primers with ligated adaptors. Via MiXCR, TCRdb re-called the multiplex PCR reads, giving one row per CDR3 protein. The repertoire includes 880 or so distinct CDR3 sequences, approximately 24% of them detected once, and approximately 17% sits in the top ten. J gave up 4 bases and V 4 bases, and 3 bases lay outside the gene matches. The CDR3 has 13 amino acids. Points from the study as a whole: Tumor memory CD4+ T cell TCR gene usage clustered with blood and lymph node memory CD4+ cells and lymph node naive CD4+ cells. Under 2.1% of tumor Treg sequences matched blood Tregs or memory cells. Tumor-infiltrating Treg TCR alpha and beta sequences overlapped most with tumor naive CD4+ T cells, then blood naive.

The sequence derives from a female donor with breast cancer. The specimen sequenced was Tregs sorted from blood. V and J are TRBV12-3 or TRBV12-4 and TRBJ1-2, with TRBD1 identical over 7 bases. This chain's CDR3 is CASSYGTVYGYTF. CDR3 nucleotide sequence: TGTGCCAGCAGTTACGGGACAGTCTATGGCTACACCTTC.